This T cell receptor (beta chain) was sequenced in a study of radiation and T cells in renal cell carcinoma. The CDR3 sequence is 15 residues long. Germline-derived CDR1 and CDR2 are LNHDA and SQIVND (reference sequence). V shed 4 bases and J 8 bases; nucleotides not matched to a gene: 12. Time point defined: blood 4 weeks post-SBRT, at nephrectomy. Indicated treatment: 15 Gy SBRT to primary tumor, nephrectomy 4 weeks later. This table comes from immunoSEQ multiplex PCR, and its TCRdb copy is limited to in-frame clones, with some not included. This sample has roughly 160,000 clones, with less than 90% found just once.

The source material was blood, sampled from a patient whose treatment included radiotherapy and nephrectomy. The clonotype originates from a woman in her forties or fifties with renal cell carcinoma. The V call is TRBV19, the J call TRBJ1-1, with TRBD1 matching over 8 bases. This CDR3 is CASSKAGQVNREAFF. The DNA of the CDR3 is TGTGCCAGTAGTAAAGCGGGACAGGTAAATCGGGAAGCTTTCTTT.